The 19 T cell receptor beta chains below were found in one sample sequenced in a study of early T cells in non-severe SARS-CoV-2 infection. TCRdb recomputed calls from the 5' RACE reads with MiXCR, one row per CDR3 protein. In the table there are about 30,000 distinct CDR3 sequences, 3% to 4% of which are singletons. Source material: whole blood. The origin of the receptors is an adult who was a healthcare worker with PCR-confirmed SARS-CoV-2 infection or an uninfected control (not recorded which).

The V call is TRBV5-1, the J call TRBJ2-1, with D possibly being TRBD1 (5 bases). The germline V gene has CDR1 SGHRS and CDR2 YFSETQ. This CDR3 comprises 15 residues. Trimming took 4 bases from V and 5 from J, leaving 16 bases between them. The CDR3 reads CASSITQPGNNEQFF. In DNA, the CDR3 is TGCGCCAGCAGCATCACTCAGCCAGGGAACAATGAGCAGTTCTTC.

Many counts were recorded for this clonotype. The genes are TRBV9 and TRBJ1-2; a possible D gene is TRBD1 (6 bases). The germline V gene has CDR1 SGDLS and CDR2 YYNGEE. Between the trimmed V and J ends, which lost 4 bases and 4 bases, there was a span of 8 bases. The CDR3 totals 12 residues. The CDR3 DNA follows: TGTGCCAGCAGCTCCAGGGGCTATGGCTACACCTTC. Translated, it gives CASSSRGYGYTF.

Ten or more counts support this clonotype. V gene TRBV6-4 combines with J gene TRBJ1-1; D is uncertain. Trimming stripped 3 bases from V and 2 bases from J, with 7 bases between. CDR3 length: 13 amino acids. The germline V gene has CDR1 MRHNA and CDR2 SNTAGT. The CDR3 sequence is CASSEKGNTEAFF. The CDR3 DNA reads TGTGCCAGCAGTGAAAAGGGAAACACTGAAGCTTTCTTT.

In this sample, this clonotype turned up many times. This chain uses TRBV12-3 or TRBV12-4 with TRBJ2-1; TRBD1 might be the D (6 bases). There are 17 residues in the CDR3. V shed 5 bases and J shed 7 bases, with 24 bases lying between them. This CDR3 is CASSTHLGPIQGNEQFF. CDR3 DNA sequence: TGTGCCAGCAGTACACACCTGGGGCCCATTCAGGGGAATGAGCAGTTCTTC.

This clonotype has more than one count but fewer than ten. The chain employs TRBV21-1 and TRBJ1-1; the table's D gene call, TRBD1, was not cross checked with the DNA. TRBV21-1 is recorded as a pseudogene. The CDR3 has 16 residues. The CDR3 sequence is CASSKKRGGGNTEAFF. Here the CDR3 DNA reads TGTGCCAGCAGCAAAAAAAGAGGTGGGGGAAACACTGAAGCTTTCTTT.

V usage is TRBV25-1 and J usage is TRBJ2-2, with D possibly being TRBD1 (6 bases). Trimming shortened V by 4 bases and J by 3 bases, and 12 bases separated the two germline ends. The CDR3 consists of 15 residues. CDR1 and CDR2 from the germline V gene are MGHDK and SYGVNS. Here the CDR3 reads CASSGTARYTGELFF. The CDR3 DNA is TGTGCCAGCAGTGGGACAGCGCGATACACCGGGGAGCTGTTTTTT. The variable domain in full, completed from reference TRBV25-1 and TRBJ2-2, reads EADIYQTPRYLVIGTGKKITLECSQTMGHDKMYWYQQDPGMELHLIHYSYGVNSTEKGDLSSESTVSRIRTEHFPLTLESARPSHTSQYLCASSGTARYTGELFFGEGSRLTVL.

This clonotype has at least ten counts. CDR3 residues: CASSITGFQSPLHF. The DNA of the CDR3 is TGTGCCAGCAGTATTACAGGGTTTCAATCACCCCTCCACTTT. The chain recombines TRBV7-2 with TRBJ1-6; tentative D call: TRBD1 (6 bases). Germline loops: CDR1 SGHTA, CDR2 FQGNSA. V was pared by 6 bases and J by 10 bases, with 16 bases between. The CDR3 runs 14 residues.

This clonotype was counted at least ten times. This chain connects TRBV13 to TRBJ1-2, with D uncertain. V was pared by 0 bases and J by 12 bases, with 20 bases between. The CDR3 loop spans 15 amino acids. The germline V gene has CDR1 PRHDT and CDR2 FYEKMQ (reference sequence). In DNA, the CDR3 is TGTGCCAGCAGCTTAGGTTCTGGACGGCAGCTGGGAGACACCTTC. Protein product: CASSLGSGRQLGDTF.

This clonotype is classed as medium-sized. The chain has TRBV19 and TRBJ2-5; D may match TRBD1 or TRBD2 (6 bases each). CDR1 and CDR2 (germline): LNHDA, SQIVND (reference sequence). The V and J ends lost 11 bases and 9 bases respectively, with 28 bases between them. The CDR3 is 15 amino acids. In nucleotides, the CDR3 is TGTGCCTCAAGACAAAGGGGGGACGACTATAAGCCCCAGTACTTC. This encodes CASRQRGDDYKPQYF.

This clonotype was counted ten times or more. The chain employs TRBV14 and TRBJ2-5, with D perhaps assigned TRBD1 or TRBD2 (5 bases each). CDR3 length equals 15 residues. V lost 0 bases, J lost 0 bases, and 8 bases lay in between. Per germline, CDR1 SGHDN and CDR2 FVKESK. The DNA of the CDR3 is TGTGCCAGCAGCCAAGATCTGGGACACCAAGAGACCCAGTACTTC. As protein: CASSQDLGHQETQYF.

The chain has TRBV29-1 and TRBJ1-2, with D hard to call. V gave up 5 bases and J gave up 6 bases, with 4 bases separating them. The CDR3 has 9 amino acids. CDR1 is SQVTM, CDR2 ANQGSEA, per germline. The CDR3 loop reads CSVSDGYTF. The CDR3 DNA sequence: TGCAGCGTTTCAGATGGCTACACCTTC. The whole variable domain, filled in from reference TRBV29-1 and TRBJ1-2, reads SAVISQKPSRDICQRGTSLTIQCQVDSQVTMMFWYRQQPGQSLTLIATANQGSEATYESGFVIDKFPISRPNLTFSTLTVSNMSPEDSSIYLCSVSDGYTFGSGTRLTVV.

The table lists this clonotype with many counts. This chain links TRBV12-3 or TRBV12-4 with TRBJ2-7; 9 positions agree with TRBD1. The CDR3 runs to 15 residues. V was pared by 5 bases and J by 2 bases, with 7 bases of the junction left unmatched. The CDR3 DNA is TGTGCCAGCAGTCCTCAGACAGGGGGTGCCTACGAGCAGTACTTC. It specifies CASSPQTGGAYEQYF.

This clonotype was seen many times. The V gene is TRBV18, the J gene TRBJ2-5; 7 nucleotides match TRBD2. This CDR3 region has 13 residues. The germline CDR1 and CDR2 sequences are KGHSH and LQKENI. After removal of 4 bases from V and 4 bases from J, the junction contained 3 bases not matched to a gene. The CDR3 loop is CASSLLAGETQYF. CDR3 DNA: TGTGCCAGCTCACTGTTAGCGGGAGAGACCCAGTACTTC.

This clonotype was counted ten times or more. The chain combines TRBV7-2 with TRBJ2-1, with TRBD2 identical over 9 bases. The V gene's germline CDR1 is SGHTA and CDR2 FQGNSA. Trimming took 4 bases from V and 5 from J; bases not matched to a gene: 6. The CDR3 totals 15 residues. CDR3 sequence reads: CASSSSGRTHNEQFF. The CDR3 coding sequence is TGTGCCAGCAGCTCCAGCGGGAGGACGCACAATGAGCAGTTCTTC.

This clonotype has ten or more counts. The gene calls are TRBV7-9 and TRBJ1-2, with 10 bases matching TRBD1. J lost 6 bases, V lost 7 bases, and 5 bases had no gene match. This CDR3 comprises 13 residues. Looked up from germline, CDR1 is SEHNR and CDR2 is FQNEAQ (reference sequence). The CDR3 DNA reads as TGTGCCAGCACCTTCGGACAGGGGGATGGCTACACCTTC. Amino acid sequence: CASTFGQGDGYTF.

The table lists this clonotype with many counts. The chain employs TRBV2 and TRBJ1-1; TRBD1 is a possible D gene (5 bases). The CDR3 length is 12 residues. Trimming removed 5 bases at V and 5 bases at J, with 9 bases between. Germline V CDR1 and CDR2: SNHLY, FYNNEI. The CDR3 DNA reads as TGTGCCAGCAGTCAACCAGGGACTGAAGCTTTCTTT. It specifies CASSQPGTEAFF.

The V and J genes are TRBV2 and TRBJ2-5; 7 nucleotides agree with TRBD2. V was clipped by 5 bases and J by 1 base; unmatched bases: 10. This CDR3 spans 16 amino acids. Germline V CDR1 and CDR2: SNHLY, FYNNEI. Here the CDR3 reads CASSPASGLRQETQYF. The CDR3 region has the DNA TGTGCCAGCAGTCCGGCTTCGGGACTACGCCAAGAGACCCAGTACTTC.

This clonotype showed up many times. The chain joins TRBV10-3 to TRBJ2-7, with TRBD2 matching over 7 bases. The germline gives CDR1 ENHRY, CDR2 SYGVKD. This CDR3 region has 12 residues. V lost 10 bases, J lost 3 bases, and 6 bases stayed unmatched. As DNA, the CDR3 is TGTGCCACCGGGGGGTGGTTCTACGAGCAGTACTTC. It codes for CATGGWFYEQYF.

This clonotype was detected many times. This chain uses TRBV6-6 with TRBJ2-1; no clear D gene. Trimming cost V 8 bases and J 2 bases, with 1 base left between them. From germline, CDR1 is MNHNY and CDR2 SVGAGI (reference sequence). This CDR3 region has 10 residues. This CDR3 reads CASAYNEQFF. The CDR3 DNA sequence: TGTGCCAGCGCCTACAATGAGCAGTTCTTC.